This T cell receptor beta chain is from a study of T cells in Graves' hyperthyroidism and ophthalmopathy (dated by TCRdb to between 2018 and 2021). Regarding the research as a whole: Peripheral blood samples were taken at initial diagnosis, before any treatment was given. In addition, the study compared T-cell repertoires in thyroid tissue and in blood from roughly six Graves' hyperthyroidism patients. The approximately 100 discovery patients were randomly split 7:3 into training and test sets. The paper reports TCR Vbeta CDR3 sequencing of 130 to 150 peripheral blood samples: 43 ophthalmopathy, 75 to 80 hyperthyroidism and some 17 progressor patients. A discovery cohort of about 95 patients, fewer than 50 with Graves' ophthalmopathy and 55 to 60 with stable Graves' hyperthyroidism, was used to find distinguishing TCR V-J signatures. Prospective prediction of ophthalmopathy was tested in an independent validation cohort of fewer than 20 hyperthyroidism patients and 15 to 17 patients who later progressed to ophthalmopathy. Following sampling, methimazole starting at 30 mg daily was given to hyperthyroidism patients, and high-dose intravenous methylprednisolone was given to ophthalmopathy patients.

In its sample, this clonotype was seen many times. The antigen this receptor binds is unknown. No per-base quality is available; no much larger clone lies one base away. The TCR beta CDR3 regions were amplified from RNA transcripts. For the first round of RT-PCR on the TCR CDR3, the HTBI primer set was used together with the Qiagen OneStep RT-PCR kit. Libraries were constructed in a second round of multiplex PCR, after which size selection and purification were carried out. Paired-end sequencing of the libraries was performed with 100 bp reads on an Illumina HiSeq2000. In the original analysis: Raw data were processed with SOAPnuke, discarding reads with adapters, uncalled bases, mean Phred below 15, or no exact constant-primer or identifier match. COPE v1.2.5 was used to merge the high-quality paired reads, and each unique nucleotide sequence was defined as a clonotype. MiTCR v1.1 was used to align clonotypes to the IMGT TRBV, TRBD and TRBJ reference segments. Analysis was restricted to V-J combinations with a frequency above 0.0001, which covered roughly 99% of repertoires. A TCS score was defined as the ratio between F50 (clonal expansion) and ExV (chaos), using BLOSUM62-based TCRdist between CDR3 peptides within each V-J. Welch's t-statistics and random forest reduced several hundred V-J features to 13, which were used in a naive Bayes classifier (R e1071). Starting from the raw public reads, TCRdb applied fastp trimming at Q25, assembled clones with MiXCR and retained in-frame beta chains. Rows are unified per CDR3 protein, each entry keeping the most common DNA and genes. These V and J calls are TCRdb output, not the study's own analysis. The sample table records nearly 600,000 distinct CDR3 sequences; 13% to 15% of these occur just once. The ten largest clones take up 6.5% to 9% of the sample.

Ophthalmopathy patients had moderately to severely active disease, Clinical Activity Score of at least 3, NOSPECS grade of at least 4, and duration under 3 months. Patients with uncontrolled infections, other autoimmune diseases, pregnancy or lactation were excluded. Diagnoses were based on clinical symptoms, serum thyroxine and TRAb, thyroid ultrasound and orbital computed tomography. Ficoll-Paque density gradient centrifugation was used to isolate PBMCs from 8 to 10 ml of fresh peripheral blood. Total RNA was extracted using Trizol reagent, and RNA quality was assessed on an Agilent 2100 Bioanalyzer. Findings and caveats that apply to the study as a whole: No statistical method was used to fix the sample size in advance, and group allocation was not hidden from the investigators. In validation, the model predicted progression to ophthalmopathy with about 71% sensitivity and 72% to 85% specificity, a median of 6.5 months before onset. Ophthalmopathy was separated from stable hyperthyroidism by a 13 V-J signature model, with 85% to 90% sensitivity and approximately 81% specificity obtained in cross-validation and 80%/75% obtained in testing. Most expanded thyroid clonotypes (frequency above 0.001) were also detected in blood, a finding suggesting that blood repertoires may reflect thyroid immune responses.

The junction shows trimming of 8 bases on V and 10 bases on J, plus 17 bases between the germline ends. Taken from cysteine to phenylalanine, the CDR3 has 13 residues. This entry keeps only the CDR3 DNA: 39 bases, framed from base 1. CDR1 and CDR2 were assigned from the germline V gene as MDHEN and SYDVKM. The TCR comes from a woman under 30 with Graves' ophthalmopathy. Specimen: blood. In this chain, TRBV28 is recombined with TRBJ1-4; the D segment could be TRBD1, given 6 matching bases. This receptor carries the CDR3 CASETGRRGKLFF. The DNA is as follows: TGTGCCAGCGAGACAGGCCGAAGGGGAAAACTGTTTTTT.